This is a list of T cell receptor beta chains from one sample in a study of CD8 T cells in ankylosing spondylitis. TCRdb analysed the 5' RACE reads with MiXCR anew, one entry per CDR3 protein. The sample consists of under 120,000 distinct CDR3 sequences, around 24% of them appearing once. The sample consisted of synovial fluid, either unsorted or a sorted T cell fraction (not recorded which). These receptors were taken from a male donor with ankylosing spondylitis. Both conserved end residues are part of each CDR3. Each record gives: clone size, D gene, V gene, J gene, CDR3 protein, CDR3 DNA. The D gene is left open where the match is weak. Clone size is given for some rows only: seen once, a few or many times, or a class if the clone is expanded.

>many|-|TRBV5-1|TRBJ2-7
CASSPLDSGYEQYF
TGCGCCAGCAGCCCCCTGGACAGTGGCTACGAGCAGTACTTC
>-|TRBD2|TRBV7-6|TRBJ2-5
CASSRGRGETQYF
TGTGCCAGCAGTCGGGGGAGGGGTGAGACCCAGTACTTC
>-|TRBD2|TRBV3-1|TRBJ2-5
CASSPGLAGDVQYF
TGTGCCAGCAGTCCCGGACTAGCGGGAGATGTTCAGTACTTC
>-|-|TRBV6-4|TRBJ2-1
CASSDSYASSYNEQFF
TGTGCCAGCAGTGACTCTTACGCGAGCTCCTACAATGAGCAGTTCTTC
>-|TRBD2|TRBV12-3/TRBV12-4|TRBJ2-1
CASTTGLAANEQFF
TGTGCCAGCACTACGGGACTAGCGGCCAATGAGCAGTTCTTC
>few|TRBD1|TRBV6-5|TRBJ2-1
CASSYSYRGQFYNEQFF
TGTGCCAGCAGTTACTCTTACAGGGGACAGTTCTACAATGAGCAGTTCTTC
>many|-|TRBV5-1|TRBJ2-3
CASRPEGGTDTQYF
TGCGCCAGCAGACCGGAAGGGGGGACAGATACGCAGTATTTT
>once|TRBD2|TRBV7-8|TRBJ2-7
CASSVSGDASYEQYF
TGTGCCAGCAGCGTTAGCGGGGACGCCTCCTACGAGCAGTACTTC
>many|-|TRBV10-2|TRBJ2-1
CASLSGSSYNEQFF
TGCGCCAGCCTCTCGGGTAGCTCCTACAATGAGCAGTTCTTC
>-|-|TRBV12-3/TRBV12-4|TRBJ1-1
CASSLQTGMNTEAFF
TGTGCCAGCAGCCTACAGACAGGTATGAACACTGAAGCTTTCTTT
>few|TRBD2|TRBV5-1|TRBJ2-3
CASSHNFREAGDTQYF
TGCGCCAGCAGCCACAATTTCCGGGAGGCAGGGGATACGCAGTATTTT
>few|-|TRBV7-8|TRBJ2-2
CASIRTVNTGELFF
TGTGCCAGCATCCGGACAGTTAACACCGGGGAGCTGTTTTTT
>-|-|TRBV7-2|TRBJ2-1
CASSSTLGGSYNEQFF
TGTGCCAGCAGCTCCACATTAGGGGGCTCCTACAATGAGCAGTTCTTC
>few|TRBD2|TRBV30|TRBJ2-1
CAWRTSGKGNEQFF
TGTGCCTGGAGGACTAGCGGGAAGGGCAATGAGCAGTTCTTC
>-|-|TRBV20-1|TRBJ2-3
CSARDRGRGTDTQYF
TGCAGTGCTAGAGATCGGGGCAGGGGCACAGATACGCAGTATTTT
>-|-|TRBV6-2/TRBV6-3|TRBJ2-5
CASTQFNQETQYF
TGTGCCAGCACCCAGTTCAACCAAGAGACCCAGTACTTC
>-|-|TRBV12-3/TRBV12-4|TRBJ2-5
CASSLWQGRGTQYF
TGTGCCAGCAGTTTATGGCAGGGGAGGGGGACCCAGTACTTC
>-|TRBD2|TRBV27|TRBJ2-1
CATQRGSSYNEQFF
TGTGCCACCCAGCGGGGGAGCTCCTACAATGAGCAGTTCTTC
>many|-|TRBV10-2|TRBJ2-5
CASSEKEQRVETQYF
TGCGCCAGCAGTGAAAAGGAGCAGAGGGTGGAGACCCAGTACTTC
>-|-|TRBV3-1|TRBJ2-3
CASSQAGLEYF
TGTGCCAGCAGCCAAGCAGGGTTGGAGTATTTT
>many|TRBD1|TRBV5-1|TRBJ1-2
CASSSDGTGVGYTF
TGCGCCAGCAGCTCCGACGGGACAGGGGTAGGCTACACCTTC
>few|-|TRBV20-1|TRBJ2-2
CSARFLAAGELFF
TGCAGTGCTAGGTTTTTGGCGGCCGGGGAGCTGTTTTTT
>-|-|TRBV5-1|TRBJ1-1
CASSLDGSEAFF
TGCGCCAGCAGCTTGGACGGGTCTGAAGCTTTCTTT
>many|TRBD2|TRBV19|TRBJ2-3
CASSSPTSGDTQYF
TGTGCCAGTAGTTCGCCGACTAGCGGAGATACGCAGTATTTT
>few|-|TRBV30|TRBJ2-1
CAWSAQSEQFF
TGTGCCTGGAGTGCACAGAGTGAGCAGTTCTTC
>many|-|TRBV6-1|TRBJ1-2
CASSAYRNYGYTF
TGTGCCAGCAGTGCCTACCGGAACTATGGCTACACCTTC
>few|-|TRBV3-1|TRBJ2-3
CASSQRLEWGTDTQYF
TGTGCCAGCAGCCAACGACTGGAGTGGGGCACAGATACGCAGTATTTT
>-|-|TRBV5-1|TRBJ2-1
CASSLVPGNEQFF
TGCGCCAGCAGCTTGGTACCGGGGAATGAGCAGTTCTTC
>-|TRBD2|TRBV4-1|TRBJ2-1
CASSQLGLAGGNEQFF
TGCGCCAGCAGCCAGCTGGGACTAGCGGGAGGGAATGAGCAGTTCTTC
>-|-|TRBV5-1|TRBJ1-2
CASSLGAAGDGYTF
TGCGCCAGCAGCTTGGGGGCCGCAGGAGATGGCTACACCTTC